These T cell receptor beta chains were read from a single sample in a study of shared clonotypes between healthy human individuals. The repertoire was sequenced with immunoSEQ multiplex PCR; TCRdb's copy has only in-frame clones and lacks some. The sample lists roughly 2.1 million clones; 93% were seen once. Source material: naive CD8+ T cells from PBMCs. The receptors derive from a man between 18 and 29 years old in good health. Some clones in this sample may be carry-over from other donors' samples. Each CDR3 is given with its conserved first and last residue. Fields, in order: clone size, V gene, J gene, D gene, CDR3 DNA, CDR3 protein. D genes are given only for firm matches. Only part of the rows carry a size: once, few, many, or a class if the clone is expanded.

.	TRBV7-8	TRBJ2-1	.	TGTGCCAGCAGCTTAGCTCTAGTTGGGACCGATGAGCAGTTCTTC	CASSLALVGTDEQFF
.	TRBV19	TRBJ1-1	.	TGTGCCAGTAGTCCCGGGTCGTACACTGAAGCTTTCTTT	CASSPGSYTEAFF
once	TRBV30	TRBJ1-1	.	TGTGCCTGGAGCTTAAGTAGACGGGAGGTCACTGAAGCTTTCTTT	CAWSLSRREVTEAFF
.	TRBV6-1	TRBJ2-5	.	TGTGCCAGCAGCGAGGACAGCGAAGAGACCCAGTACTTC	CASSEDSEETQYF
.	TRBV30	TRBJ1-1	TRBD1	TGTGCCTGGAGTACAGGGGGTGGCACTGAAGCTTTCTTT	CAWSTGGGTEAFF
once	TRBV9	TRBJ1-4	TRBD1	TGTGCCAGCAGCATGAACAGGGGTGGGGATGAAAAACTGTTTTTT	CASSMNRGGDEKLFF
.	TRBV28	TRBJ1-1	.	TGTGCCAGCAGCGAGCCGGCAGACATGAACACTGAAGCTTTCTTT	CASSEPADMNTEAFF
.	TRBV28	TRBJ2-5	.	TGTGCCAGCTTCGACCGGGAGACCCAGTACTTC	CASFDRETQYF
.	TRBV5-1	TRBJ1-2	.	TGCGCCAGCAGCTTACACCTTTCGGGCAGAGACTATGGCTACACCTTC	CASSLHLSGRDYGYTF
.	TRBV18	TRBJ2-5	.	TGTGCCAGCTCACCACCTGAGAAAGAGACCCAGTACTTC	CASSPPEKETQYF
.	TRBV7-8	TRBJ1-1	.	TGTGCCAGCAAAAAGGGGCGGGGGTCGGGCACTGAAGCTTTCTTT	CASKKGRGSGTEAFF
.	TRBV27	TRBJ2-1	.	TGTGCCAGCAGTGAACGCGGGTCGGCCCGCAATGAGCAGTTCTTC	CASSERGSARNEQFF
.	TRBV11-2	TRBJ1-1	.	TGTGCCAGCAGCTTATATTTAGCGATGAACACTGAAGCTTTCTTT	CASSLYLAMNTEAFF
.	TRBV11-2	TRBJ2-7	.	TGTGCCAGCAGCCTCTCCGGGGATCACGAGCAGTACTTC	CASSLSGDHEQYF
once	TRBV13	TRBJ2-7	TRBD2	TGTGCCAGCAACAGCGGGAGGGGCTACGAGCAGTACTTC	CASNSGRGYEQYF
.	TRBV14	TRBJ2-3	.	TGTGCCAGCAGCCAAGTTAGATCAGATACGCAGTATTTT	CASSQVRSDTQYF
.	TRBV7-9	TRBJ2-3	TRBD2	TGTGCCAGCAGCCGAGGACTAGCGGGAGGAGAGACAGATACGCAGTATTTT	CASSRGLAGGETDTQYF
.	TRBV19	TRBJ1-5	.	TGTGCCAGTAGTACCCTGGGGGGGAGCAATCAGCCCCAGCATTTT	CASSTLGGSNQPQHF
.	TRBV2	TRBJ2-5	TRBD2	TGTGCCAGCGAAGGGAGGGTAGAAGAGACCCAGTACTTC	CASEGRVEETQYF
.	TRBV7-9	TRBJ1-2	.	TGTGCCAGCACCCCCCTCGCAGGGAACTATGGCTACACCTTC	CASTPLAGNYGYTF
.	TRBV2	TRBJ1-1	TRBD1	TGTGCCACTATCGACAGGGCGTTTAGCACTGAAGCTTTCTTT	CATIDRAFSTEAFF
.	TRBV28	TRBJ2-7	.	TGTGCCAGCAAGGAATCGCGCTCCTACGAGCAGTACTTC	CASKESRSYEQYF